This paragraph covers one T cell receptor beta chain sequence. Antigen unknown. Measured with immunoSEQ multiplex PCR; TCRdb has only the in-frame clones, and not every one. The sample includes roughly 110,000 clones, about nine tenths of them seen just once. These data belong to a study of T cell responses to AZD1222 COVID-19 vaccine. Study-wide results and caveats: White British people made up most donors, females outnumbered males, and clonal diversity was possibly underestimated. All repertoire sampling was performed exclusively after the peak T cell response. Among those given AZD1222, only 6 or 7 were seropositive at baseline.

The germline gives CDR1 SGDLS, CDR2 YYNGEE. V gave up 0 bases and J gave up 8 bases; unmatched junction bases: 2. The CDR3 spans 15 residues. The rearrangement links TRBV9 to TRBJ2-2; 12 bases match TRBD1. The source of this sequence is an adult in good health. The sequences come from peripheral blood, collected on day 0 of AZD1222 vaccination. The CDR3 sequence is CASSVGDRGRGELFF. The CDR3 DNA reads as TGTGCCAGCAGCGTAGGGGACAGGGGGCGTGGGGAGCTGTTTTTT. Looking up the rest from reference TRBV9 and TRBJ2-2 gives the full variable domain: DSGVTQTPKHLITATGQRVTLRCSPRSGDLSVYWYQQSLDQGLQFLIQYYNGEERAKGNILERFSAQQFPDLHSELNLSSLELGDSALYFCASSVGDRGRGELFFGEGSRLTVL.